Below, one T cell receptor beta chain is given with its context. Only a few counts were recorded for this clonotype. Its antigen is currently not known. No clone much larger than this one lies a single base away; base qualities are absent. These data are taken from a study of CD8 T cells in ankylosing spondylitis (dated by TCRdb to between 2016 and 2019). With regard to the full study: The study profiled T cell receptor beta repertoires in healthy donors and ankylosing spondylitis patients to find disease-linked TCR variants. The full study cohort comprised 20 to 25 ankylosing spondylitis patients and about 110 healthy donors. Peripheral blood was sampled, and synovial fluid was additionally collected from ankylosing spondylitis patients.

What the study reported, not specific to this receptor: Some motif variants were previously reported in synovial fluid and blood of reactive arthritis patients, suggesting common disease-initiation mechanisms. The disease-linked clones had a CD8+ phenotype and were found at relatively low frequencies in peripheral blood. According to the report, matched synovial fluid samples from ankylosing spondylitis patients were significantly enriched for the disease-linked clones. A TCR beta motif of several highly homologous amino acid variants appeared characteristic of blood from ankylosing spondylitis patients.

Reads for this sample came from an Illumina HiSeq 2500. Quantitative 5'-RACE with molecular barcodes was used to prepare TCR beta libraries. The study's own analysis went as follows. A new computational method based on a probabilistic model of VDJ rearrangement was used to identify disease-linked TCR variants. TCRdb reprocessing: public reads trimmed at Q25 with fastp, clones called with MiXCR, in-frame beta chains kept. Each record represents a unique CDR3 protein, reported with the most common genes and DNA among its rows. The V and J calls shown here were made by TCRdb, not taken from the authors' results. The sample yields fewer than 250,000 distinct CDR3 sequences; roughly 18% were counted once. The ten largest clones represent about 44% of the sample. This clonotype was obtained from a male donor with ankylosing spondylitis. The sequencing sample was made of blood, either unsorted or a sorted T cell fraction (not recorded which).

The CDR3 corresponds to CASSLPGLAGATEQFF. The nucleotide sequence is given as TGTGCCAGCAGCTTACCCGGACTAGCGGGAGCGACTGAGCAGTTCTTC. The chain is made from TRBV13 and TRBJ2-1, with 13 middle bases fitting TRBD2. The CDR3 sequence holds 16 residues, the cysteine and phenylalanine included. Only the CDR3 part of the read is kept: 48 bases, read in frame from the first base. The germline V end is reduced by 2 bases and the J end by 9 bases; junction bases left unmatched: 7. Via the germline V gene (reference sequence), CDR1 is PRHDT and CDR2 FYEKMQ.